The clone carrying this T cell receptor (beta chain) has only a few counts. Its antigen is unknown. As the sequencing template, cDNA was produced by extracting RNA and reverse transcribing it. The table came from immunoSEQ multiplex PCR; TCRdb's copy has only in-frame clones and leaves some out. The sample records 150,000 to 250,000 clones, more than 45% being singletons. As for treatment: oral pan-JAK inhibitor, 5-10 mg twice daily. The data were taken from a study of CD8+ T cells in alopecia areata. Study as a whole: Twice a day, 5 to 10 mg of oral tofacitinib was administered to treated patients. General study points: It was less clear whether patients shared TCRs than it was in mice, possibly because of HLA. On tofacitinib, scalp and blood still held many of the expanded lesional clones. The treated group had a single nonresponder, limiting CD8+ expansion-response conclusions.

This TCR came from a human donor with alopecia areata. Sequencing was performed on CD4+ T cells sorted from blood, taken at week 24, from a patient treated with tofacitinib.

The CDR3 here is CASSLGSTGEQYF. The CDR3 nucleotides are TGTGCCAGCAGCTTAGGGTCAACCGGCGAGCAGTACTTC. The chain combines TRBV7-3 with TRBJ2-7; no clear D gene. The CDR3 is 13 amino acids. Germline-derived CDR1 and CDR2 are SGHTA and FQGTGA. V lost 2 bases, J lost 6 bases, and 11 bases lay in between.